Listed below are T cell receptor beta chains from one sample, sequenced in a study of memory CD4+ T cells and cytomegalovirus serostatus. Only in-frame clones appear in the TCRdb table, and some are missing; sequencing was by immunoSEQ multiplex PCR. The data contain approximately 52,000 clones, roughly 80% of them seen just once; the ten biggest clones take up under 0.9%. Source material: memory CD4+ T cells from blood. The receptor set was obtained from an adult in good health and CMV-seronegative. CDR3s include the opening cysteine and the closing phenylalanine or tryptophan. A D gene is named only where the DNA matches it firmly. Size values are once, few and many counts, or a class for expanded clones, and some rows have none.

d_gene: NA; abundance: NA; v_gene: TRBV5-4; j_gene: TRBJ1-5; CDR3aa: CASSLEGEAQPQHF; CDR3nt: TGTGCCAGCAGCTTGGAGGGAGAAGCTCAGCCCCAGCATTTT
d_gene: TRBD1; abundance: NA; v_gene: TRBV4-3; j_gene: TRBJ1-3; CDR3aa: CASSPDRASSGNTIYF; CDR3nt: TGCGCCAGCAGCCCAGACAGGGCGAGCTCTGGAAACACCATATATTTT
d_gene: NA; abundance: NA; v_gene: TRBV5-6; j_gene: TRBJ2-1; CDR3aa: CASSLGLAGDNEQFF; CDR3nt: TGTGCCAGCAGCTTGGGTCTGGCAGGGGACAATGAGCAGTTCTTC
d_gene: NA; abundance: few; v_gene: TRBV6-5; j_gene: TRBJ2-7; CDR3aa: CASRGGSYEQYF; CDR3nt: TGTGCCAGCAGGGGAGGATCCTACGAGCAGTACTTC
d_gene: TRBD1; abundance: NA; v_gene: TRBV27; j_gene: TRBJ1-2; CDR3aa: CASSSAQQGRSYGYTF; CDR3nt: TGTGCCAGCAGTTCCGCCCAACAGGGGCGGTCTTATGGCTACACCTTC
d_gene: NA; abundance: once; v_gene: TRBV5-4; j_gene: TRBJ1-1; CDR3aa: CASSSQGLNTEAFF; CDR3nt: TGTGCCAGCAGCTCGCAGGGGCTGAACACTGAAGCTTTCTTT
d_gene: NA; abundance: NA; v_gene: TRBV5-8; j_gene: TRBJ1-1; CDR3aa: CASSLGEGNTEAFF; CDR3nt: TGTGCCAGCAGCTTGGGGGAGGGCAACACTGAAGCTTTCTTT
d_gene: TRBD2; abundance: NA; v_gene: TRBV7-6; j_gene: TRBJ2-3; CDR3aa: CASSPASGPLGTQYF; CDR3nt: TGTGCCAGCAGCCCAGCTAGCGGCCCGTTAGGTACGCAGTATTTT
d_gene: NA; abundance: NA; v_gene: TRBV19; j_gene: TRBJ1-5; CDR3aa: CASNFQGLGQPQHF; CDR3nt: TGTGCCAGTAACTTCCAGGGTTTAGGTCAGCCCCAGCATTTT
d_gene: NA; abundance: once; v_gene: TRBV7-9; j_gene: TRBJ1-2; CDR3aa: CASSSTLSVYDYTF; CDR3nt: TGTGCCAGCAGCTCGACCCTTTCCGTCTATGACTACACCTTC
d_gene: NA; abundance: NA; v_gene: TRBV10-3; j_gene: TRBJ2-2; CDR3aa: CAISVKGNTGELFF; CDR3nt: TGTGCCATCAGTGTAAAGGGGAACACCGGGGAGCTGTTTTTT
d_gene: TRBD2; abundance: once; v_gene: TRBV19; j_gene: TRBJ2-6; CDR3aa: CASSNPGLAGNSGANVLTF; CDR3nt: TGTGCCAGTAGTAACCCGGGGCTAGCGGGGAACTCTGGGGCCAACGTCCTGACTTTC
d_gene: TRBD1; abundance: NA; v_gene: TRBV5-1; j_gene: TRBJ2-1; CDR3aa: CASSLTQGAYNEQFF; CDR3nt: TGCGCCAGCAGCTTGACGCAGGGGGCCTACAATGAGCAGTTCTTC
d_gene: NA; abundance: once; v_gene: TRBV30; j_gene: TRBJ2-6; CDR3aa: CAWARVGFSGANVLTF; CDR3nt: TGTGCCTGGGCCAGGGTGGGGTTCTCTGGGGCCAACGTCCTGACTTTC
d_gene: NA; abundance: NA; v_gene: TRBV19; j_gene: TRBJ2-5; CDR3aa: CASSDRGETQYF; CDR3nt: TGTGCCAGTAGCGACCGTGGGGAGACCCAGTACTTC
d_gene: NA; abundance: NA; v_gene: TRBV30; j_gene: TRBJ2-7; CDR3aa: CAWSVNSFGYEQYF; CDR3nt: TGTGCCTGGAGTGTAAATTCCTTCGGATACGAGCAGTACTTC
d_gene: NA; abundance: NA; v_gene: TRBV2; j_gene: TRBJ1-5; CDR3aa: CASRGPRVVNQPQHF; CDR3nt: TGTGCCAGCAGAGGCCCCAGGGTAGTGAATCAGCCCCAGCATTTT
d_gene: NA; abundance: NA; v_gene: TRBV7-9; j_gene: TRBJ1-6; CDR3aa: CASSLGDRDLAPLHF; CDR3nt: TGTGCCAGCAGCTTAGGTGATCGGGATTTAGCACCCCTCCACTTT
d_gene: TRBD1; abundance: NA; v_gene: TRBV5-1; j_gene: TRBJ1-1; CDR3aa: CASSLGGQGELAFF; CDR3nt: TGCGCCAGCAGCTTGGGGGGACAGGGGGAACTTGCTTTCTTT
d_gene: TRBD2; abundance: few; v_gene: TRBV7-3; j_gene: TRBJ2-1; CDR3aa: CASSFRAGGPGEQFF; CDR3nt: TGTGCCAGCAGCTTCAGAGCGGGGGGGCCGGGTGAGCAGTTCTTC
d_gene: NA; abundance: NA; v_gene: TRBV7-2; j_gene: TRBJ1-3; CDR3aa: CASSFRGGGDTIYF; CDR3nt: TGTGCCAGCAGCTTCAGGGGTGGGGGAGACACCATATATTTT
d_gene: NA; abundance: NA; v_gene: TRBV29-1; j_gene: TRBJ2-1; CDR3aa: CSVERVLGEQFF; CDR3nt: TGCAGCGTTGAAAGGGTATTAGGTGAGCAGTTCTTC
d_gene: TRBD1; abundance: NA; v_gene: TRBV11-2; j_gene: TRBJ1-2; CDR3aa: CASSSDRKLYGYTF; CDR3nt: TGTGCCAGCAGCTCGGACAGGAAGCTCTATGGCTACACCTTC
d_gene: NA; abundance: few; v_gene: TRBV6-1; j_gene: TRBJ2-1; CDR3aa: CASSPEVGNNEQFF; CDR3nt: TGTGCCAGCAGCCCTGAGGTGGGTAACAATGAGCAGTTCTTC
d_gene: NA; abundance: NA; v_gene: TRBV10-3; j_gene: TRBJ2-6; CDR3aa: CAISESGGVLTF; CDR3nt: TGTGCCATCAGTGAGTCGGGGGGAGTCCTGACTTTC
d_gene: NA; abundance: NA; v_gene: TRBV2; j_gene: TRBJ1-3; CDR3aa: CASSEGLTSGDTIYF; CDR3nt: TGTGCCAGCAGTGAAGGATTGACGAGTGGGGACACCATATATTTT
d_gene: NA; abundance: NA; v_gene: TRBV6-1; j_gene: TRBJ1-1; CDR3aa: CASSEVVRIGAFF; CDR3nt: TGTGCCAGCAGTGAAGTTGTGAGAATTGGAGCTTTCTTT
d_gene: TRBD2; abundance: NA; v_gene: TRBV5-6; j_gene: TRBJ2-7; CDR3aa: CASSLGAGGNTYEQYF; CDR3nt: TGTGCCAGCAGCTTGGGGGCGGGGGGGAATACCTACGAGCAGTACTTC
d_gene: NA; abundance: NA; v_gene: TRBV11-2; j_gene: TRBJ2-7; CDR3aa: CASSPLSRSTPYEQYF; CDR3nt: TGTGCCAGCAGCCCGCTATCCCGCTCCACCCCCTACGAGCAGTACTTC
d_gene: NA; abundance: NA; v_gene: TRBV7-2; j_gene: TRBJ2-3; CDR3aa: CASSLIPGDGTDTQYF; CDR3nt: TGTGCCAGCAGCTTGATCCCAGGGGATGGCACAGATACGCAGTATTTT
d_gene: NA; abundance: NA; v_gene: TRBV7-6; j_gene: TRBJ2-2; CDR3aa: CASSLYTGELFF; CDR3nt: TGTGCCAGCAGCTTGTACACCGGGGAGCTGTTTTTT
d_gene: NA; abundance: once; v_gene: TRBV6-1; j_gene: TRBJ1-4; CDR3aa: CASSGGMGPNEKLFF; CDR3nt: TGTGCCAGCAGTGGCGGGATGGGACCTAATGAAAAACTGTTTTTT
d_gene: TRBD1; abundance: once; v_gene: TRBV6-5; j_gene: TRBJ2-7; CDR3aa: CASSYSMATGDEQYF; CDR3nt: TGTGCCAGCAGTTACTCGATGGCGACAGGGGACGAGCAGTACTTC
d_gene: NA; abundance: once; v_gene: TRBV5-6; j_gene: TRBJ1-3; CDR3aa: CASSLVSGPGNTIYF; CDR3nt: TGTGCCAGCAGCTTGGTATCAGGTCCTGGAAACACCATATATTTT
d_gene: TRBD1; abundance: few; v_gene: TRBV27; j_gene: TRBJ2-1; CDR3aa: CASGPTGGNYNEQFF; CDR3nt: TGTGCCAGCGGGCCGACAGGGGGCAATTACAATGAGCAGTTCTTC
d_gene: NA; abundance: NA; v_gene: TRBV6-1; j_gene: TRBJ1-5; CDR3aa: CASSSDSGGAQPQHF; CDR3nt: TGTGCCAGCAGTTCTGACAGTGGAGGGGCTCAGCCCCAGCATTTT
d_gene: NA; abundance: NA; v_gene: TRBV6-1; j_gene: TRBJ2-6; CDR3aa: CASSGRSGLSGANVLTF; CDR3nt: TGTGCCAGCAGTGGTCGGTCTGGCCTCTCTGGGGCCAACGTCCTGACTTTC
d_gene: NA; abundance: NA; v_gene: TRBV5-4; j_gene: TRBJ1-1; CDR3aa: CASSPDQPGASNTEAFF; CDR3nt: TGTGCCAGCAGTCCCGATCAACCTGGGGCATCGAACACTGAAGCTTTCTTT
d_gene: NA; abundance: NA; v_gene: TRBV5-6; j_gene: TRBJ1-5; CDR3aa: CASSLVAGQGNQPQHF; CDR3nt: TGTGCCAGCAGCTTGGTGGCTGGCCAGGGGAACCAGCCCCAGCATTTT
d_gene: NA; abundance: few; v_gene: TRBV30; j_gene: TRBJ1-5; CDR3aa: CAWSGGGGQPQHF; CDR3nt: TGTGCCTGGAGTGGCGGGGGAGGTCAGCCCCAGCATTTT
d_gene: TRBD1; abundance: NA; v_gene: TRBV7-2; j_gene: TRBJ2-7; CDR3aa: CASSLAPAGLRDRYYEQYF; CDR3nt: TGTGCCAGCAGCTTAGCGCCAGCAGGCCTGAGGGACAGATACTACGAGCAGTACTTC
d_gene: NA; abundance: few; v_gene: TRBV29-1; j_gene: TRBJ2-3; CDR3aa: CSAQPQVPHTDTQYF; CDR3nt: TGCAGCGCTCAACCCCAGGTACCCCACACAGATACGCAGTATTTT
d_gene: NA; abundance: once; v_gene: TRBV5-4; j_gene: TRBJ1-1; CDR3aa: CASSWGHRPDSEAFF; CDR3nt: TGTGCCAGCAGTTGGGGGCACAGGCCGGACTCGGAAGCTTTCTTT
d_gene: TRBD1; abundance: NA; v_gene: TRBV11-2; j_gene: TRBJ2-7; CDR3aa: CASSFWGTGRSYEQYF; CDR3nt: TGTGCCAGCAGCTTCTGGGGGACAGGGCGCTCCTACGAGCAGTACTTC
d_gene: NA; abundance: NA; v_gene: TRBV15; j_gene: TRBJ2-7; CDR3aa: CATSRVGGMGEQYF; CDR3nt: TGTGCCACCAGCAGAGTCGGCGGGATGGGGGAGCAGTACTTC
d_gene: NA; abundance: NA; v_gene: TRBV7-9; j_gene: TRBJ1-4; CDR3aa: CASGQPNEKLFF; CDR3nt: TGTGCCAGCGGACAGCCGAATGAAAAACTGTTTTTT
d_gene: NA; abundance: NA; v_gene: TRBV7-2; j_gene: TRBJ1-1; CDR3aa: CASSSRGGTEAFF; CDR3nt: TGTGCCAGCAGTTCGAGGGGGGGCACTGAAGCTTTCTTT
d_gene: NA; abundance: few; v_gene: TRBV2; j_gene: TRBJ2-7; CDR3aa: CASSSSPYYEQYF; CDR3nt: TGTGCCAGCAGCAGTAGTCCTTACTACGAGCAGTACTTC
d_gene: NA; abundance: NA; v_gene: TRBV9; j_gene: TRBJ1-4; CDR3aa: CASSVAGSREKLFF; CDR3nt: TGTGCCAGCAGCGTTGCAGGGTCCCGAGAAAAACTGTTTTTT
d_gene: TRBD1; abundance: NA; v_gene: TRBV10-3; j_gene: TRBJ1-2; CDR3aa: CAISDSAGTGRVGGYTF; CDR3nt: TGTGCCATCAGTGATAGCGCCGGGACAGGGAGGGTAGGTGGCTACACCTTC
d_gene: NA; abundance: few; v_gene: TRBV9; j_gene: TRBJ2-5; CDR3aa: CASSSITVPQETQYF; CDR3nt: TGTGCCAGCAGCTCAATTACGGTGCCTCAAGAGACCCAGTACTTC
d_gene: NA; abundance: NA; v_gene: TRBV7-9; j_gene: TRBJ2-5; CDR3aa: CASSLGWAETQYF; CDR3nt: TGTGCCAGCAGCCTCGGGTGGGCAGAGACCCAGTACTTC
d_gene: NA; abundance: few; v_gene: TRBV28; j_gene: TRBJ1-4; CDR3aa: CASRHGATNEKLFF; CDR3nt: TGTGCCAGCAGACACGGTGCAACTAATGAAAAACTGTTTTTT
d_gene: NA; abundance: NA; v_gene: TRBV5-1; j_gene: TRBJ1-4; CDR3aa: CASSLALLSEKLFF; CDR3nt: TGCGCCAGCAGCTTGGCCTTACTTAGTGAAAAACTGTTTTTT